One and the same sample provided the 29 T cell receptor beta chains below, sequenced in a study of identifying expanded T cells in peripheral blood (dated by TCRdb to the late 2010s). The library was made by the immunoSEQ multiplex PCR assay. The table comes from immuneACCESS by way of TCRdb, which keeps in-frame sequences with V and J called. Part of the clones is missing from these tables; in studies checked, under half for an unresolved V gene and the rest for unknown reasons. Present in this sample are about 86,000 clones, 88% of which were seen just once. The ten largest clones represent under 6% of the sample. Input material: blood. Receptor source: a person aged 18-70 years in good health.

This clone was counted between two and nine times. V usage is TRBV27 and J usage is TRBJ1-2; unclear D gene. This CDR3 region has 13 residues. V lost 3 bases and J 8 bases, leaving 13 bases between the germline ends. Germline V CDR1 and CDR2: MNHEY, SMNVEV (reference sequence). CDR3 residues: CASSFSGIEGYTF. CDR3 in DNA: TGTGCCAGCAGTTTTTCGGGGATCGAAGGCTACACCTTC.

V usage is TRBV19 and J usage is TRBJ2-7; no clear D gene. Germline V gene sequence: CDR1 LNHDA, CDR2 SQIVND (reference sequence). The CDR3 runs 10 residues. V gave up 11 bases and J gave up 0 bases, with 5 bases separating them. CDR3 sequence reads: CARVSYEQYF. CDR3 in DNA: TGTGCCCGGGTCTCCTACGAGCAGTACTTC. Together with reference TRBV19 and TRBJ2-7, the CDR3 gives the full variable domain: DGGITQSPKYLFRKEGQNVTLSCEQNLNHDAMYWYRQDPGQGLRLIYYSQIVNDFQKGDIAEGYSVSREKKESFPLTVTSAQKNPTAFYLCARVSYEQYFGPGTRLTVT.

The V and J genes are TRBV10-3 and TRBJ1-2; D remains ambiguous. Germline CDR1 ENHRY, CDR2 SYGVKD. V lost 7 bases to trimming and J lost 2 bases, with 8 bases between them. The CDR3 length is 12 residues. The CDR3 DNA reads TGTGCCATCACCACAGAGAACTATGGCTACACCTTC. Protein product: CAITTENYGYTF.

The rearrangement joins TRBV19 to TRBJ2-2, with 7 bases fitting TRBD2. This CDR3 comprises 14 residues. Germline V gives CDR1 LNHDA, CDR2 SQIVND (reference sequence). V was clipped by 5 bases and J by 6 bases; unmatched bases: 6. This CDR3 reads CASSQTSVAGELFF. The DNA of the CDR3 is TGTGCCAGTAGTCAAACTAGCGTAGCCGGGGAGCTGTTTTTT.

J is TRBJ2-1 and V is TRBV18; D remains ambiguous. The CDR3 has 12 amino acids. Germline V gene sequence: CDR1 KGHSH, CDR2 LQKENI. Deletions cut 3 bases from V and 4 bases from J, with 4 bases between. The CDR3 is CASSPPYNEQFF. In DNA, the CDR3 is TGTGCCAGCTCACCCCCGTACAATGAGCAGTTCTTC.

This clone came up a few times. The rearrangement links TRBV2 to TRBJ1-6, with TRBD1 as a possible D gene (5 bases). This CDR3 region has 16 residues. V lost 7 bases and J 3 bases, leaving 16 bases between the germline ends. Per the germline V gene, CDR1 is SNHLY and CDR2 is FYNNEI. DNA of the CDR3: TGTGCCAGCATGGGGGGGTTTGGGAGCTATAATTCACCCCTCCACTTT. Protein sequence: CASMGGFGSYNSPLHF.

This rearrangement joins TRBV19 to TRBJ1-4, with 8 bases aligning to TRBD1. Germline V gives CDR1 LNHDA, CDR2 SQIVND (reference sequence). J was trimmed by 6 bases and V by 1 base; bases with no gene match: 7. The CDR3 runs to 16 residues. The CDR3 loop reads CASSIAGTGWDEKLFF. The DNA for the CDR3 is TGTGCCAGTAGTATAGCCGGGACAGGCTGGGATGAAAAACTGTTTTTT.

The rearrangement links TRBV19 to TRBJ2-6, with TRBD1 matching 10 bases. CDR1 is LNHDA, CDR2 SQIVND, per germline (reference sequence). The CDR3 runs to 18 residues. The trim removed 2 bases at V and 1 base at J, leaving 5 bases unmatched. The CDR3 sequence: CASSIRDRGKSGANVLTF. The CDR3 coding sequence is TGTGCCAGTAGTATAAGGGACAGGGGAAAGTCTGGGGCCAACGTCCTGACTTTC.

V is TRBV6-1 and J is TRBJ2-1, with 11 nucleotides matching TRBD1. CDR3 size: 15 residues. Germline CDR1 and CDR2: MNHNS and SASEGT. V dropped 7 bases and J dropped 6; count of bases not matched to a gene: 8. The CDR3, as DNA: TGTGCCAGCATCTTAGGACAGGGGGCTAGCAATGAGCAGTTCTTC. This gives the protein CASILGQGASNEQFF.

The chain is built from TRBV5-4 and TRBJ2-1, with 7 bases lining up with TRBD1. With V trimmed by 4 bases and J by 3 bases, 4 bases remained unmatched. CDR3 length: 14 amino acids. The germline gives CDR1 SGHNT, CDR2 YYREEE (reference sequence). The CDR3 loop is CASSTRQGYNEQFF. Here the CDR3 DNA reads TGTGCCAGCAGCACCCGACAGGGCTACAATGAGCAGTTCTTC.

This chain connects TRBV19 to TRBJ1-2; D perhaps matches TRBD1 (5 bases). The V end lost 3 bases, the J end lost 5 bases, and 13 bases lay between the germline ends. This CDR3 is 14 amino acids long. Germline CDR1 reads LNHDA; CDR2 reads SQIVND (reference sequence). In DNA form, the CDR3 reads TGTGCCAGTAGTATGGGGGATCGGTATTATGGCTACACCTTC. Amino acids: CASSMGDRYYGYTF.

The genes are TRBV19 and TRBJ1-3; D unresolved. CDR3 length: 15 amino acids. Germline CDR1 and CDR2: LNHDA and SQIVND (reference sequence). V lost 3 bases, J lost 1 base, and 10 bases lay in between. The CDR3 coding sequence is TGTGCCAGTAGTATTCGATTTTATTCTGGAAACACCATATATTTT. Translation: CASSIRFYSGNTIYF.

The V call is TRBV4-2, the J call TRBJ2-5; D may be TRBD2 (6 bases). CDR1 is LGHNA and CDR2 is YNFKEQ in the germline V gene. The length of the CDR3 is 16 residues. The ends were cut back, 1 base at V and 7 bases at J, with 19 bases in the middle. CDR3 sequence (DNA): TGTGCCAGCAGCCAAGGGGCGTTCGGGCTGGGGGGGACCCAGTACTTC. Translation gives CASSQGAFGLGGTQYF.

The CDR3 nucleotides read TGCAGCGTTGAAGACCCGATCGCAGTGAGCTACACCTTC. Amino acids: CSVEDPIAVSYTF. This sequence joins TRBV29-1 and TRBJ1-2; D is unresolved. The CDR3 loop spans 13 amino acids. Deletions cut 0 bases from V and 9 bases from J, with 14 bases between. CDR1 is SQVTM and CDR2 is ANQGSEA in the germline V gene.

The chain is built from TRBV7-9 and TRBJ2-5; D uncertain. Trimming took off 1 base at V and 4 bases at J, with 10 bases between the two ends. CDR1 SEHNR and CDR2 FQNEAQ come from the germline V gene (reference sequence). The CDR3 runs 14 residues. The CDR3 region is CASSLVMGGETQYF. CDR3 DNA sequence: TGTGCCAGCAGCTTAGTGATGGGTGGAGAGACCCAGTACTTC.

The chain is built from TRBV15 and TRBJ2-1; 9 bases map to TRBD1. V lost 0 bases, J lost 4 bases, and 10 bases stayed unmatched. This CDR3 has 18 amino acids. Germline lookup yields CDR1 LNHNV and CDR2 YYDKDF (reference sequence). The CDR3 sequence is CATSREPAGTGIYNEQFF. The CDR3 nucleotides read TGTGCCACCAGCAGAGAGCCAGCCGGGACAGGGATTTACAATGAGCAGTTCTTC.

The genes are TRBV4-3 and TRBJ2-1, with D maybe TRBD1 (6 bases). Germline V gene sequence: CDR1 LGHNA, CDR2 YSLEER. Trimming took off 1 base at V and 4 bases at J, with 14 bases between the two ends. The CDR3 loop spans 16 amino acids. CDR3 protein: CASSQGGGRIYNEQFF. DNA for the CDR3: TGCGCCAGCAGCCAAGGAGGGGGACGGATATACAATGAGCAGTTCTTC.

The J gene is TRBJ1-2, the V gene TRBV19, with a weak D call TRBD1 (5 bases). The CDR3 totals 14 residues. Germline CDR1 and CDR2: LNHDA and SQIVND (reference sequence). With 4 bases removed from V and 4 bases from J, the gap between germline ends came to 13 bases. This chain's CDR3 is CASSKTGTVYGYTF. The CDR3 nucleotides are TGTGCCAGTAGTAAAACCGGGACGGTCTATGGCTACACCTTC.

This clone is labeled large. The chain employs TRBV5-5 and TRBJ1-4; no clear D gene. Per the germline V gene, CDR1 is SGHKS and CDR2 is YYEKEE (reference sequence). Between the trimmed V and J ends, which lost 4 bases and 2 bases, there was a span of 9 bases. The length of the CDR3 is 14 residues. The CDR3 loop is CASSPPFTNEKLFF. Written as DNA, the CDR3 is TGTGCCAGCAGCCCCCCCTTCACTAATGAAAAACTGTTTTTT.

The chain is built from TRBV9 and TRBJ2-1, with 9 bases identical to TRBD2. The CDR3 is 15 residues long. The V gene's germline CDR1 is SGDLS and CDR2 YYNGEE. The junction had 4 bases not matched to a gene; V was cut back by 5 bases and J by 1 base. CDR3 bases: TGTGCCAGCAGTGCTAGCGGGGTGTCCTACAATGAGCAGTTCTTC. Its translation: CASSASGVSYNEQFF.

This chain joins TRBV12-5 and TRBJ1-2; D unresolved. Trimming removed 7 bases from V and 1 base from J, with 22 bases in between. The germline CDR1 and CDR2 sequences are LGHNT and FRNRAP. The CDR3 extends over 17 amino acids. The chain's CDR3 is CASVSDRAGLFNYGYTF. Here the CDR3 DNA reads TGTGCTAGTGTCAGTGATCGTGCAGGATTATTTAACTATGGCTACACCTTC.

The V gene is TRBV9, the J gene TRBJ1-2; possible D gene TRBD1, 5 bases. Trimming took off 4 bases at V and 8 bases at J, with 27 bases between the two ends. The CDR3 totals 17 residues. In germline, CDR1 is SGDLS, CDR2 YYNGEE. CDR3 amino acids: CASSSVRSRDFPIGYTF. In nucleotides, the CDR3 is TGTGCCAGCAGCAGCGTAAGAAGTCGGGACTTCCCAATAGGCTACACCTTC.

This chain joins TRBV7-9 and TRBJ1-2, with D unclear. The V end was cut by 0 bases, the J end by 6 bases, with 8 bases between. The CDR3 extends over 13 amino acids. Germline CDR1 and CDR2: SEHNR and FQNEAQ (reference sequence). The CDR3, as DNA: TGTGCCAGCAGCTTAGCAGATAATGATGGCTACACCTTC. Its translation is CASSLADNDGYTF.

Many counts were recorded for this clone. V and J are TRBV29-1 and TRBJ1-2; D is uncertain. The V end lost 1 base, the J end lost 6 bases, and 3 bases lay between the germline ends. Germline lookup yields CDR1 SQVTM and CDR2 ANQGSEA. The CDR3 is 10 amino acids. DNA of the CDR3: TGCAGCGTTGAAGGGAATGGCTACACCTTC. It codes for CSVEGNGYTF.

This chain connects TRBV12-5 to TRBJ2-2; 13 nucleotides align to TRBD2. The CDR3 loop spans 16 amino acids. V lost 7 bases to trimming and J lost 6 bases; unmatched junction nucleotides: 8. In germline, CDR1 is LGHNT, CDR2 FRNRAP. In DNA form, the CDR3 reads TGTGCTAGTGCCCCCCCAGGACTAGCGGGAGCCGGGGAGCTGTTTTTT. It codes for CASAPPGLAGAGELFF.

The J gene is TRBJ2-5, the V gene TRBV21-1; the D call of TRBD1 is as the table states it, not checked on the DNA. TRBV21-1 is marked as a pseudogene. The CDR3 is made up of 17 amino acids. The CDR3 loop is CASSNSWDRGAQETQYF. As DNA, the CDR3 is TGTGCCAGCAGCAATTCGTGGGACAGGGGGGCCCAAGAGACCCAGTACTTC.

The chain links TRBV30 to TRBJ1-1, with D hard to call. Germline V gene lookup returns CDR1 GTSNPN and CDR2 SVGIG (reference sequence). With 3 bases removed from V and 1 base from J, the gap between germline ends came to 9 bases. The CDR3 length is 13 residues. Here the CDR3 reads CAWREFRNTEAFF. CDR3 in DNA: TGTGCCTGGAGAGAGTTCAGGAACACTGAAGCTTTCTTT.

CDR3 region: CASGLGSPLHF. The CDR3 nucleotides are TGTGCTAGTGGTTTAGGTTCACCCCTCCACTTT. The V and J genes are TRBV12-5 and TRBJ1-6; unclear D gene. Germline lookup yields CDR1 LGHNT and CDR2 FRNRAP. Deletions cut 3 bases from V and 9 bases from J, with 3 bases between. The CDR3 length is 11 residues.

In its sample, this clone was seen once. Here the CDR3 reads CASSLGETADTQYF. CDR3 coding DNA: TGCGCCAGCAGCTTGGGTGAGACCGCAGATACGCAGTATTTT. The chain has TRBV5-1 and TRBJ2-3; unclear D gene. V lost 0 bases and J lost 4, with 9 bases in between. This CDR3 comprises 14 residues. Germline loops: CDR1 SGHRS, CDR2 YFSETQ.